The text below deals with one T cell receptor beta chain. Its cognate antigen is unknown. The method was immunoSEQ multiplex PCR; TCRdb's version includes in-frame clones alone and lacks a portion of them. Of around 90,000 clones in the sample, 84% were seen once. The V end lost 2 bases, the J end lost 3 bases, and 7 bases lay between the germline ends. Germline assignment: CDR1 LNHDA and CDR2 SQIVND (reference sequence). The CDR3 totals 13 residues. The data originate from a study of cytomegalovirus exposure and HLA in healthy donors. Study results and limitations: In vitro work confirmed that three CMV-associated chains recognize CMV antigens. Reports indicated that the classifier achieved high specificity and sensitivity in diagnosing cytomegalovirus status.

The clonotype originates from a woman between 18 and 29 years old in good health and CMV-seropositive. Material: PBMCs. The J gene is TRBJ2-5, the V gene TRBV19, with a possible D match to TRBD2 (6 bases). The CDR3 nucleotides read TGTGCCAGTAGTATACCGGGGGAAGAGACCCAGTACTTC. The encoded protein is CASSIPGEETQYF.